This entry lists 20 T cell receptor beta chains sequenced from one sample in a study of cytomegalovirus exposure and HLA in healthy donors. The PCR had 60 Vbeta and 13 Jbeta primers. Method: immunoSEQ multiplex PCR; TCRdb's copy keeps in-frame clones and lacks some. The repertoire has 270,000 or so clones, more than 80% of them found once; the top ten carry around 3.7%. Sequenced material: PBMCs. The receptors originated from a man aged 40-49 years in good health and CMV-seropositive.

V is TRBV25-1 and J is TRBJ1-2, with TRBD1 as a possible D gene (6 bases). Trimming left V 4 bases short and J 1 base short, with 10 bases between. The CDR3 loop spans 14 amino acids. From germline, CDR1 is MGHDK and CDR2 SYGVNS. CDR3 DNA: TGTGCCAGCAGTGGCACAGGGAATAACTATGGCTACACCTTC. Translated, it gives CASSGTGNNYGYTF.

The V gene is TRBV6-1, the J gene TRBJ2-1; the match to TRBD2 covers 9 bases. V lost 7 bases, J lost 5 bases, and 9 bases stayed unmatched. The CDR3 has 15 amino acids. Per the germline V gene, CDR1 is MNHNS and CDR2 is SASEGT. Here the CDR3 DNA reads TGTGCCAGCACGGGTAGCGGGAGACAGGACAATGAGCAGTTCTTC. It specifies CASTGSGRQDNEQFF.

The rearrangement links TRBV5-4 to TRBJ1-1; D remains ambiguous. Germline values: CDR1 SGHNT, CDR2 YYREEE (reference sequence). The CDR3 has 14 amino acids. Trimming took 0 bases from V and 3 from J, leaving 9 bases between them. CDR3 amino acids: CASSLVPPDTEAFF. The CDR3 nucleotides are TGTGCCAGCAGCTTGGTACCCCCGGACACTGAAGCTTTCTTT.

CDR3 in amino acids: CASSPPRPARNEQFF. The CDR3 coding sequence is TGTGCCAGCAGCCCCCCCAGGCCCGCTCGGAATGAGCAGTTCTTC. The rearrangement links TRBV28 to TRBJ2-1; no clear D gene. V was pared by 6 bases and J by 7 bases, with 19 bases between. The CDR3 has 15 amino acids. Germline lookup yields CDR1 MDHEN and CDR2 SYDVKM. Using reference TRBV28 and TRBJ2-1 for the parts outside the CDR3, the full variable domain is DVKVTQSSRYLVKRTGEKVFLECVQDMDHENMFWYRQDPGLGLRLIYFSYDVKMKEKGDIPEGYSVSREKKERFSLILESASTNQTSMYLCASSPPRPARNEQFFGPGTRLTVL.

This clone was found a few times. The V and J genes are TRBV5-1 and TRBJ2-4, with D possibly being TRBD2 (6 bases). The CDR3 is 16 amino acids. CDR1 is SGHRS and CDR2 is YFSETQ in the germline V gene. Trimming left V 0 bases short and J 0 bases short, with 10 bases between. CDR3 sequence: CASSLDAGIAKNIQYF. As DNA, the CDR3 is TGCGCCAGCAGCTTGGATGCGGGGATAGCCAAAAACATTCAGTACTTC.

The chain links TRBV7-9 to TRBJ2-3; no definite D call. This CDR3 is 12 amino acids long. With 4 bases removed from V and 10 bases from J, the gap between germline ends came to 12 bases. The germline gives CDR1 SEHNR, CDR2 FQNEAQ (reference sequence). CDR3 region: CASSSSSTAQYF. CDR3 coding DNA: TGTGCCAGCAGCTCCAGTTCGACTGCGCAGTATTTT.

The chain recombines TRBV6-4 with TRBJ2-1; maybe TRBD2 (6 bases). The V gene lost 4 bases and the J gene lost 3 bases, with 7 bases spanning the gap. The length of the CDR3 is 13 residues. Germline lookup yields CDR1 MRHNA and CDR2 SNTAGT. The chain's CDR3 is CASSVGGYNEQFF. DNA of the CDR3: TGTGCCAGCAGTGTCGGGGGCTACAATGAGCAGTTCTTC.

This rearrangement joins TRBV6-5 to TRBJ1-1, with D possibly TRBD1 on 6 matching bases. This CDR3 spans 15 amino acids. Germline V gives CDR1 MNHEY, CDR2 SVGAGI. V was trimmed by 5 bases and J by 1 base, leaving 14 bases between them. The CDR3, as DNA: TGTGCCAGCAGTAGGGACACAAACACGAACACTGAAGCTTTCTTT. Translation gives CASSRDTNTNTEAFF.

The J gene is TRBJ2-4, the V gene TRBV6-6; 8 bases align to TRBD2. This CDR3 region has 15 residues. The V and J ends lost 2 bases and 8 bases, in that order; junction bases with no gene match: 8. Germline CDR1 and CDR2: MNHNY and SVGAGI (reference sequence). Written as DNA, the CDR3 is TGTGCCAGCAGTTACCTGAGCGGGAGTCCGGACATTCAGTACTTC. This sequence encodes CASSYLSGSPDIQYF.

The gene calls are TRBV6-5 and TRBJ2-2; 11 bases match TRBD1. The germline CDR1 and CDR2 sequences are MNHEY and SVGAGI. CDR3 length equals 14 residues. V trimming: 5 bases; J trimming: 10 bases; junction bases outside the gene matches: 6. The CDR3 loop is CASSRTGGYVELFF. For the CDR3, the DNA is TGTGCCAGCAGTCGGACAGGGGGCTATGTGGAGCTGTTTTTT.

V usage is TRBV7-6 and J usage is TRBJ2-3; 11 nucleotides line up with TRBD2. The CDR3 sequence is 16 residues long. The trim removed 6 bases at V and 9 bases at J, leaving 14 bases unmatched. Germline V gene data show CDR1 as SGHVS and CDR2 as FNYEAQ. Here the CDR3 reads CASSRTLAGALATQYF. In DNA, the CDR3 is TGTGCCAGCAGTCGGACACTAGCGGGGGCTCTGGCGACGCAGTATTTT. The whole variable domain, filled in from reference TRBV7-6 and TRBJ2-3, reads GAGVSQSPRYKVTKRGQDVALRCDPISGHVSLYWYRQALGQGPEFLTYFNYEAQQDKSGLPNDRFSAERPEGSISTLTIQRTEQRDSAMYRCASSRTLAGALATQYFGPGTRLTVL.

This clone was recorded only once. The J gene is TRBJ2-1, the V gene TRBV7-8; 7 bases align to TRBD2. The CDR3 covers 16 residues. Germline assignment: CDR1 SGHVS and CDR2 FQNEAQ. V was clipped by 5 bases and J by 6 bases; unmatched bases: 13. CDR3: CASSGRTSEPINEQFF. The DNA for the CDR3 is TGTGCCAGCAGCGGGCGAACTAGCGAGCCAATCAATGAGCAGTTCTTC.

The chain links TRBV5-4 to TRBJ2-1, with 9 bases fitting TRBD2. Germline values: CDR1 SGHNT, CDR2 YYREEE (reference sequence). V lost 4 bases, J lost 0 bases, and 8 bases stayed unmatched. CDR3 length: 17 amino acids. CDR3 sequence (DNA): TGTGCCAGCAGCGACCTACTAGCGGGCTACTCCTACAATGAGCAGTTCTTC. Translation: CASSDLLAGYSYNEQFF.

The chain joins TRBV19 to TRBJ2-1; 13 positions agree with TRBD2. V shed 5 bases, J shed 4 bases, and the junction held 5 bases outside the gene matches. The CDR3 length is 16 residues. Germline-derived CDR1 and CDR2 are LNHDA and SQIVND (reference sequence). The CDR3 DNA reads as TGTGCCAGTAGTCCGGGACTAGCGGGATATTACAATGAGCAGTTCTTC. Translation: CASSPGLAGYYNEQFF.

The chain combines TRBV6-6 with TRBJ2-2, with D possibly TRBD1 on 7 matching bases. Trimming shortened V by 8 bases and J by 4 bases, and 17 bases separated the two germline ends. Looked up from germline, CDR1 is MNHNY and CDR2 is SVGAGI (reference sequence). This CDR3 is 15 amino acids long. The CDR3 reads CASPRNQGGTGELFF. The CDR3 nucleotides are TGTGCCAGCCCTCGGAATCAGGGGGGCACCGGGGAGCTGTTTTTT.

This rearrangement joins TRBV18 to TRBJ2-7; TRBD2 agrees at 12 bases. The junction had 3 bases not matched to a gene; V was cut back by 3 bases and J by 3 bases. The CDR3 extends over 15 amino acids. Germline CDR1 and CDR2: KGHSH and LQKENI. DNA of the CDR3: TGTGCCAGCTCACCGAGACTAGCGGGGGACTACGAGCAGTACTTC. It yields the protein CASSPRLAGDYEQYF.

This clone was counted only a few times. V is TRBV30 and J is TRBJ2-3; 9 bases fit TRBD2. The length of the CDR3 is 16 residues. After removal of 1 base from V and 4 bases from J, the junction contained 9 bases not matched to a gene. The germline CDR1 and CDR2 sequences are GTSNPN and SVGIG (reference sequence). CDR3 sequence reads: CAWSEGSGRPSDTQYF. DNA of the CDR3: TGTGCCTGGAGTGAAGGGAGCGGGAGGCCCTCAGATACGCAGTATTTT.

As to this clone: It is unclear where the CDR3 begins or ends on the DNA, so no DNA is shown, and the CDR3 is as TCRdb lists it. The chain recombines TRBV5-8 with TRBJ1-2; the table's D call, TRBD1, was not checked against the DNA. The CDR3 is 17 residues long, ends included. CDR1 is SGHTS, CDR2 YDEGEE, per germline. CDR3 sequence reads: CASSFGQGAPFRLSLTF.

This clone was recorded only once. The CDR3 region is CASSPSSGQGNQPQHF. Here the CDR3 DNA reads TGTGCCAGCTCACCCTCCTCTGGACAGGGCAATCAGCCCCAGCATTTT. The chain uses TRBV18 and TRBJ1-5; 7 bases fit TRBD1. Germline assignment: CDR1 KGHSH and CDR2 LQKENI. CDR3 length: 16 amino acids. V trimming: 3 bases; J trimming: 2 bases; junction bases outside the gene matches: 7.

J is TRBJ2-7 and V is TRBV7-8; D gene uncertain. Germline V gene data show CDR1 as SGHVS and CDR2 as FQNEAQ. V lost 0 bases and J lost 4, with 7 bases in between. The length of the CDR3 is 13 residues. The CDR3 nucleotides are TGTGCCAGCAGCTTAGCAACACAATACGAGCAGTACTTC. This codes for CASSLATQYEQYF.